This T cell receptor (beta chain) was observed in a study of T-cell reconstitution after alpha-beta-depleted transplantation in children. Preparing the TCRbeta library involved the use of unique molecular identifiers. TCRdb fed the PCR reads into MiXCR, producing one record per CDR3 protein. This table holds under 20,000 distinct CDR3 sequences, over 10% found once. Per the germline V gene, CDR1 is DFQATT and CDR2 is SNEGSKA (reference sequence). The V and J ends lost 6 bases and 3 bases, in that order; junction bases with no gene match: 5. This CDR3 contains 14 residues. This clonotype occurred many times.

The chain recombines TRBV20-1 with TRBJ2-3; 11 bases map to TRBD2. This TCR was recovered from a female patient aged 2-15 years who had a stem cell transplant for congenital amegakaryocytic thrombocytopenia, so the T cells may come from the graft donor. This sample comprised PBMCs, mostly from graft donor cells, obtained 60 days after TCRalphabeta/CD19-depleted stem cell transplant. The CDR3 is CSARLAGGTDTQYF. The CDR3 bases are TGCAGTGCGCGATTAGCGGGGGGGACAGATACGCAGTATTTT.